The subject of this entry is one TCR beta chain. This clonotype has at least ten counts. What this receptor recognizes is not known. Base qualities are missing; no much larger clone stands one base away. This entry comes from a study. Relative to germline, V is 4 bases shorter and J is 14 bases shorter, with 19 bases between their ends. CDR1 SGHNT and CDR2 YYREEE were looked up in the germline V gene (reference sequence). The CDR3 runs 13 residues from the cysteine to the phenylalanine. Just CDR3 DNA is preserved here, 39 bases in frame from base 1. These reads were obtained on an Illumina MiSeq. Clones were called with MiXCR by TCRdb after fastp trimmed the public reads at Q25, and only in-frame beta chains were retained. Rows are combined by CDR3 protein, so each entry shows the most common genes and DNA. Present in this sample are roughly 5,800 distinct CDR3 sequences, over 9% of which were seen just once. Of the sample, approximately 5.6% is held by the ten largest clones.

The rearrangement combines TRBV5-4 with TRBJ1-3, with TRBD1 tentatively as D gene (5 bases match). The sequence was collected from a human donor with rheumatoid arthritis. The specimen was CD4+ T cells from synovial fluid. The base sequence is TGTGCCAGCAGCGAAGGGACCTCCACCTATGTATATTTT. This encodes CASSEGTSTYVYF.